The 13 T cell receptor beta chains below all came from one sample that was sequenced in a study of cytomegalovirus exposure and HLA in healthy donors. The PCR used 60 Vbeta and 13 Jbeta primers. Libraries were prepared by immunoSEQ multiplex PCR; TCRdb keeps only in-frame clonotypes and omits some of them. The sample totals 70,000 or so clones. Sequencing input: PBMCs. All receptors come from a man aged 35 to 55 in good health and CMV-seronegative.

The DNA for the CDR3 is TGTGCCAGCAGCTTACTGGGGGGGATTTTCGAGACCCAGTACTTC. Protein: CASSLLGGIFETQYF. The J gene is TRBJ2-5, the V gene TRBV7-6; 7 nucleotides agree with TRBD2. The CDR3 is 15 residues long. Germline V gene sequence: CDR1 SGHVS, CDR2 FNYEAQ. Unmatched junction bases numbered 8, after V lost 2 bases and J lost 5 bases.

The CDR3 here is CASREGNNYGYTF. CDR3 DNA: TGTGCCAGCAGAGAGGGAAATAACTATGGCTACACCTTC. The rearrangement links TRBV6-1 to TRBJ1-2; D is uncertain. V was cut by 6 bases and J by 1 base, with 9 bases left in between. Germline V gene sequence: CDR1 MNHNS, CDR2 SASEGT. There are 13 residues in the CDR3.

The rearrangement uses TRBV11-2 and TRBJ1-6, with 9 bases lining up with TRBD1. Germline-derived CDR1 and CDR2 are SGHAT and FQNNGV. The trim removed 4 bases at V and 13 bases at J, leaving 11 bases unmatched. There are 15 residues in the CDR3. CDR3 bases: TGTGCCAGCAGCTCGGTGACAGGGGGAATCACCCCCCTCCACTTT. It is translated as CASSSVTGGITPLHF.

The chain uses TRBV9 and TRBJ2-3, with 7 nucleotides matching TRBD1. Germline values: CDR1 SGDLS, CDR2 YYNGEE. The CDR3 loop spans 16 amino acids. V shed 2 bases and J 2 bases; nucleotides not matched to a gene: 8. CDR3 sequence (DNA): TGTGCCAGCAGCGTGGCCGGGACAGAGATCACAGATACGCAGTATTTT. It is translated as CASSVAGTEITDTQYF.

The chain is built from TRBV15 and TRBJ1-4; D not certain. The CDR3 length is 12 residues. From germline, CDR1 is LNHNV and CDR2 YYDKDF (reference sequence). The V end was cut by 1 base, the J end by 8 bases, with 5 bases between. This chain's CDR3 is CATSRVEEKLFF. CDR3 nucleotides: TGTGCCACCAGCAGAGTCGAGGAAAAACTGTTTTTT. The variable domain in full, completed from reference TRBV15 and TRBJ1-4, reads DAMVIQNPRYQVTQFGKPVTLSCSQTLNHNVMYWYQQKSSQAPKLLFHYYDKDFNNEADTPDNFQSRRPNTSFCFLDIRSPGLGDTAMYLCATSRVEEKLFFGSGTQLSVL.

The V call is TRBV30, the J call TRBJ1-5, with a weak D call TRBD1 (6 bases). The CDR3 totals 12 residues. Trimming cost V 0 bases and J 7 bases, with 7 bases left between them. Germline loops: CDR1 GTSNPN, CDR2 SVGIG (reference sequence). The CDR3 DNA follows: TGTGCCTGGAGTGTACAGGGACAGCCCCAGCATTTT. This encodes CAWSVQGQPQHF.

The chain has TRBV27 and TRBJ1-2, with TRBD1 as a possible D gene (5 bases). Trimming removed 8 bases from V and 2 bases from J, with 6 bases in between. This CDR3 region has 11 residues. The germline V gene encodes CDR1 MNHEY and CDR2 SMNVEV (reference sequence). In nucleotides, the CDR3 is TGTGCCAGCTCAGGGAACTATGGCTACACCTTC. The encoded protein is CASSGNYGYTF.

The chain carries TRBV13 and TRBJ2-7; 8 bases are shared with TRBD2. Germline-derived CDR1 and CDR2 are PRHDT and FYEKMQ (reference sequence). V gave up 2 bases and J gave up 5 bases; unmatched junction bases: 5. CDR3 size: 14 residues. The CDR3 DNA follows: TGTGCCAGCAGCTTATTCTCGGGGGGGAACGAGCAGTACTTC. Its translation: CASSLFSGGNEQYF.

The V call is TRBV5-1, the J call TRBJ2-7; D is perhaps TRBD1 (5 bases). Trimming shortened V by 3 bases and J by 5 bases, and 15 bases separated the two germline ends. The length of the CDR3 is 14 residues. CDR1 and CDR2 from the germline V gene are SGHRS and YFSETQ. CDR3 in amino acids: CASSSGHPPNEQYF. The CDR3 DNA reads as TGCGCCAGCAGCTCTGGACACCCTCCTAACGAGCAGTACTTC.

The J gene is TRBJ2-7, the V gene TRBV27; 7 nucleotides agree with TRBD1. Germline trimming cut 5 bases from V and 0 bases from J; bases unmatched to any gene: 13. Looked up from germline, CDR1 is MNHEY and CDR2 is SMNVEV (reference sequence). The CDR3 consists of 17 residues. DNA of the CDR3: TGTGCCAGCAGTAACAGATTGACAGGGCCAAGCTCCTACGAGCAGTACTTC. Protein: CASSNRLTGPSSYEQYF.

The rearrangement links TRBV19 to TRBJ1-1, with 8 bases lining up with TRBD1. CDR1 and CDR2 (germline): LNHDA, SQIVND (reference sequence). The CDR3 contains 15 residues. Trimming at V came to 1 base and at J to 1 base, leaving 2 bases not matched to a gene. The CDR3 loop is CASSIVGQGNTEAFF. DNA for the CDR3: TGTGCCAGTAGTATAGTAGGACAGGGGAACACTGAAGCTTTCTTT.

With respect to this clone: Relative to the germline gene, one junction end is altered; a read error may explain this. The chain recombines TRBV7-2 with TRBJ2-1; TRBD1 matches at 7 bases. Germline CDR1 and CDR2: SGHTA and FQGNSA. CDR3 length: 19 residues. In DNA, the CDR3 is TGTGCCAGCAGCTTACATTGGGGACAGATCCTAAGCTCCGACAATGAGCAGTTCTTC. Translated: CASSLHWGQILSSDNEQFF.

The chain has TRBV6-1 and TRBJ1-3; D call uncertain. Germline V gene lookup returns CDR1 MNHNS and CDR2 SASEGT. The CDR3 is 11 residues long. The ends were cut back, 8 bases at V and 5 bases at J, with 7 bases in the middle. CDR3 sequence (DNA): TGTGCCAGCGGGGAGAGAAACACCATATATTTT. Translating gives CASGERNTIYF.